This entry lists 27 T cell receptor beta chains sequenced from one sample in a study of shared clonotypes between healthy human individuals. The protocol was immunoSEQ multiplex PCR, while the TCRdb copy is restricted to in-frame clones and leaves out a portion. Of about 2.4 million clones listed, approximately 92% were seen once; the top ten hold over 0.12%. The sequencing input was naive CD4+ T cells sorted from blood. Described subset: CD45RA+ positively selected. These receptors originate from a man between 18 and 29 years old in good health.

The count of this clone is one. Other nucleotide sequences in the sample specify the same CDR3. The J gene is TRBJ1-1, the V gene TRBV28; maybe TRBD1 (6 bases). The CDR3 loop spans 13 amino acids. V lost 6 bases, J lost 0 bases, and 8 bases lay in between. Looked up from germline, CDR1 is MDHEN and CDR2 is SYDVKM. CDR3 nucleotides: TGTGCCAGCAGGGGGACACTGAACACTGAAGCTTTCTTT. This encodes CASRGTLNTEAFF.

The chain links TRBV10-1 to TRBJ1-5; possible D gene TRBD1, 6 bases. Germline V gene data show CDR1 as WNHNN and CDR2 as SYGVQD (reference sequence). V lost 3 bases to trimming and J lost 8 bases, with 11 bases between them. CDR3 size: 13 residues. CDR3 nucleotide sequence: TGCGCCAGCAGTGACCTGGCAGGGGAGCCCCAGCATTTT. This codes for CASSDLAGEPQHF.

Remarks on this clone: Other DNA variants within this sample encode the same CDR3. This chain connects TRBV6-1 to TRBJ2-7, with D unresolved. CDR3 length equals 11 residues. CDR1 and CDR2 (germline): MNHNS, SASEGT. Trimming shortened V by 6 bases and J by 3 bases, and 6 bases separated the two germline ends. In nucleotides, the CDR3 is TGTGCCAGCAGCCAGAACTACGAGCAGTACTTC. The encoded protein is CASSQNYEQYF.

The J gene is TRBJ2-1, the V gene TRBV6-1; D is unclear. In germline, CDR1 is MNHNS, CDR2 SASEGT. The CDR3 runs 12 residues. V was cut by 3 bases and J by 15 bases, with 15 bases left in between. Here the CDR3 DNA reads TGTGCCAGCAGTGATAACCTCTGGGTAGGGTTCTTC. Protein: CASSDNLWVGFF.

This sequence joins TRBV7-9 and TRBJ1-4, with 8 positions matching TRBD1. Germline assignment: CDR1 SEHNR and CDR2 FQNEAQ (reference sequence). The trim removed 0 bases at V and 8 bases at J, leaving 8 bases unmatched. The CDR3 sequence is 16 residues long. CDR3 region: CASSLAAGQGGEKLFF. The DNA for the CDR3 is TGTGCCAGCAGCTTAGCTGCCGGACAGGGAGGCGAAAAACTGTTTTTT.

This chain uses TRBV25-1 with TRBJ1-2; TRBD1 is a possible D gene (5 bases). CDR1 and CDR2 from the germline V gene are MGHDK and SYGVNS. Trimming shortened V by 1 base and J by 3 bases, and 9 bases separated the two germline ends. The CDR3 spans 14 residues. The CDR3 DNA is TGTGCCAGCAGTGAATTCGGCAGGGACTATGGCTACACCTTC. It specifies CASSEFGRDYGYTF.

V and J are TRBV4-1 and TRBJ2-7; no reliable D call. The CDR3 contains 14 residues. Per the germline V gene, CDR1 is MGHRA and CDR2 is YSYEKL. Trimming removed 0 bases at V and 2 bases at J, with 8 bases between. The CDR3 reads CASSQEGRTYEQYF. The CDR3 DNA follows: TGCGCCAGCAGCCAAGAGGGCAGAACCTACGAGCAGTACTTC.

V is TRBV6-1 and J is TRBJ1-5, with 8 bases lining up with TRBD1. The CDR3 has 17 residues. Germline loops: CDR1 MNHNS, CDR2 SASEGT. J was trimmed by 1 base and V by 1 base; bases with no gene match: 6. DNA of the CDR3: TGTGCCAGCAGTGAAGGCGAGACAGGGGTCAGCAATCAGCCCCAGCATTTT. Translating it yields CASSEGETGVSNQPQHF.

V is TRBV21-1 and J is TRBJ2-2. TRBV21-1 is noted as a pseudogene. There are 15 residues in the CDR3. The chain's CDR3 is CASSTRRVVEAELFF. Here the CDR3 DNA reads TGTGCCAGCAGCACCCGAAGGGTTGTTGAAGCGGAGCTGTTTTTT.

This clone was seen a few times. The gene calls are TRBV11-2 and TRBJ1-1; possibly TRBD1 for D (5 bases). Trimming removed 2 bases at V and 6 bases at J, with 7 bases between. In germline, CDR1 is SGHAT, CDR2 FQNNGV. The CDR3 has 12 amino acids. CDR3 DNA sequence: TGTGCCAGCAGCTTACACAGGTCTGAAGCTTTCTTT. Its protein is CASSLHRSEAFF.

The chain couples TRBV7-9 to TRBJ1-1; D unresolved. The CDR3 loop spans 10 amino acids. V lost 4 bases, J lost 8 bases, and 5 bases lay in between. Germline V CDR1 and CDR2: SEHNR, FQNEAQ (reference sequence). The CDR3 loop is CASSSYEAFF. The CDR3 DNA follows: TGTGCCAGCAGCTCCTACGAAGCTTTCTTT.

V usage is TRBV6-5 and J usage is TRBJ2-7, with 8 nucleotides matching TRBD1. Germline-derived CDR1 and CDR2 are MNHEY and SVGAGI. CDR3 size: 14 residues. V was clipped by 0 bases and J by 10 bases; unmatched bases: 8. CDR3 sequence reads: CASSYSRSQGAQYF. The CDR3 DNA is TGTGCCAGCAGTTACTCTAGGTCGCAGGGGGCTCAGTACTTC.

In regard to this clone: This same CDR3 is encoded by further DNA sequences in the sample. The V and J genes are TRBV18 and TRBJ1-2; TRBD1 agrees at 10 bases. Trimming removed 6 bases from V and 8 bases from J; junction bases left unmatched: 6. The CDR3 is made up of 13 amino acids. Germline V CDR1 and CDR2: KGHSH, LQKENI. Here the CDR3 reads CASSPDRGHGYTF. In nucleotides, the CDR3 is TGTGCCAGCTCCCCCGACAGGGGGCACGGCTACACCTTC.

The chain has TRBV7-6 and TRBJ2-2; TRBD2 agrees at 9 bases. The CDR3 runs 16 residues. V lost 1 base to trimming and J lost 6 bases; unmatched junction nucleotides: 6. Germline loops: CDR1 SGHVS, CDR2 FNYEAQ. The CDR3: CASSLVGSGSSGELFF. CDR3 DNA: TGTGCCAGCAGCTTAGTGGGTAGCGGGAGCTCCGGGGAGCTGTTTTTT. The full variable domain, with the rest looked up from reference TRBV7-6 and TRBJ2-2, is GAGVSQSPRYKVTKRGQDVALRCDPISGHVSLYWYRQALGQGPEFLTYFNYEAQQDKSGLPNDRFSAERPEGSISTLTIQRTEQRDSAMYRCASSLVGSGSSGELFFGEGSRLTVL.

This clone has just one count. This chain links TRBV10-2 with TRBJ2-1, with D possibly TRBD1 on 5 matching bases. Germline CDR1 WSHSY, CDR2 SAAADI. Trimming removed 2 bases from V and 5 bases from J, with 7 bases in between. The CDR3 extends over 13 amino acids. The CDR3 sequence is CASSERQNNEQFF. The CDR3 nucleotides are TGCGCCAGCAGTGAGCGACAGAACAATGAGCAGTTCTTC.

This clone turned up a few times. This rearrangement joins TRBV19 to TRBJ1-1; D not certain. Deletions cut 4 bases from V and 0 bases from J, with 6 bases between. Germline CDR1 LNHDA, CDR2 SQIVND (reference sequence). The CDR3 runs to 13 residues. The DNA for the CDR3 is TGTGCCAGTAGTACACGGATGAACACTGAAGCTTTCTTT. Protein sequence: CASSTRMNTEAFF.

Points on this clone: The same CDR3 arises from other DNA sequences in this sample as well. CDR3: CASSVAEGPHTGELFF. CDR3 in DNA: TGTGCCAGCAGCGTCGCAGAAGGGCCGCACACCGGGGAGCTGTTTTTT. The rearrangement joins TRBV9 to TRBJ2-2, with no clear D. CDR1 and CDR2 from the germline V gene are SGDLS and YYNGEE. The CDR3 length is 16 residues. V was trimmed by 2 bases and J by 3 bases, leaving 14 bases between them.

A remark on this clone: Different DNA sequences within this sample yield the same CDR3. The chain couples TRBV5-1 to TRBJ2-7; D is ambiguous. The germline V gene encodes CDR1 SGHRS and CDR2 YFSETQ. The length of the CDR3 is 11 residues. Deletions cut 1 base from V and 6 bases from J, with 5 bases between. CDR3 nucleotide sequence: TGCGCCAGCAGCTTGTTAGGCGAGCAGTACTTC. Protein: CASSLLGEQYF. Drawing the rest from reference TRBV5-1 and TRBJ2-7, the complete variable domain is KAGVTQTPRYLIKTRGQQVTLSCSPISGHRSVSWYQQTPGQGLQFLFEYFSETQRNKGNFPGRFSGRQFSNSRSEMNVSTLELGDSALYLCASSLLGEQYFGPGTRLTVT.

The J gene is TRBJ1-1, the V gene TRBV6-1; TRBD1 is a possible D gene (5 bases). Trimming stripped 7 bases from V and 4 bases from J, with 16 bases between. CDR1 and CDR2 (germline): MNHNS, SASEGT. CDR3 size: 14 residues. CDR3 in DNA: TGTGCCAGCACCCTGGACCGCCAGGGCACTGAAGCTTTCTTT. Encoded protein: CASTLDRQGTEAFF.

In the case of this clone: The sample contains more than one DNA sequence encoding this CDR3. As DNA, the CDR3 is TGTGCCAGCTCACCAGACAGGGGGAACTATGGCTACACCTTC. Encoded protein: CASSPDRGNYGYTF. This chain links TRBV18 with TRBJ1-2; TRBD1 aligns across 9 bases. The CDR3 covers 14 residues. V was clipped by 2 bases and J by 2 bases; unmatched bases: 0. The germline CDR1 and CDR2 sequences are KGHSH and LQKENI.

CDR3 sequence (DNA): TGCGCCAGCGAGGGGGCTTGGGGCTACACCTTC. It codes for CASEGAWGYTF. V is TRBV4-1 and J is TRBJ1-2; TRBD1 aligns across 7 bases. The CDR3 sequence is 11 residues long. The V segment lost 8 bases and the J segment 8 bases; nucleotides outside the gene matches: 5. Per germline, CDR1 MGHRA and CDR2 YSYEKL.

V usage is TRBV5-1 and J usage is TRBJ1-2; 8 positions agree with TRBD1. CDR3 size: 15 residues. The V gene's germline CDR1 is SGHRS and CDR2 YFSETQ. V was pared by 4 bases and J by 5 bases, with 10 bases of the junction left unmatched. Here the CDR3 reads CASSRRTGFDYGYTF. CDR3 nucleotides: TGCGCCAGCAGCAGACGGACAGGGTTCGATTATGGCTACACCTTC.

The chain employs TRBV5-1 and TRBJ2-3; 7 nucleotides match TRBD2. Germline V gene data show CDR1 as SGHRS and CDR2 as YFSETQ. The CDR3 contains 16 residues. V was pared by 0 bases and J by 2 bases, with 6 bases of the junction left unmatched. CDR3 sequence: CASSLGAGAYTDTQYF. The CDR3 DNA is TGCGCCAGCAGCTTGGGGGCGGGAGCCTACACAGATACGCAGTATTTT.

Note on this clone: The CDR3 ends on some other residue instead of the conserved phenylalanine or tryptophan, so this is likely a read error. No DNA is shown, since the ends of the CDR3 on it are uncertain; the CDR3 is the one TCRdb lists. The chain employs TRBV6-6 and TRBJ2-7; the table gives TRBD2 as D, unverified against the DNA. From germline, CDR1 is MNHNY and CDR2 SVGAGI (reference sequence). The CDR3 length equals 13 residues, ends included. CDR3 loop: CASSRGLAGEAVL.

This sequence joins TRBV6-6 and TRBJ2-2; D may be TRBD1 (5 bases). Between the trimmed V and J ends, which lost 4 bases and 1 base, there was a span of 10 bases. The germline CDR1 and CDR2 sequences are MNHNY and SVGAGI (reference sequence). The CDR3 consists of 15 residues. DNA for the CDR3: TGTGCCAGCAGTTTTGGCAGGGTGAACACCGGGGAGCTGTTTTTT. This translates into CASSFGRVNTGELFF.

CDR3 protein: CASSSTGTGAYEQYF. The CDR3 DNA sequence: TGTGCCAGCAGTTCAACCGGGACAGGGGCCTACGAGCAGTACTTC. The rearrangement uses TRBV28 and TRBJ2-5, with TRBD1 identical over 10 bases. The J call may be incorrect, as the DNA end agrees better with TRBJ2-7. CDR1 is MDHEN and CDR2 is SYDVKM in the germline V gene. The CDR3 has 15 amino acids.

This chain links TRBV28 with TRBJ2-1, with 7 bases that match TRBD2. This CDR3 has 13 residues. Losses at the gene ends were 2 bases for V and 8 bases for J; bases not matched to a gene: 3. The V gene's germline CDR1 is MDHEN and CDR2 SYDVKM. The CDR3 spells CASSLMSGDEQFF. In DNA, the CDR3 is TGTGCCAGCAGTTTAATGAGCGGGGATGAGCAGTTCTTC.